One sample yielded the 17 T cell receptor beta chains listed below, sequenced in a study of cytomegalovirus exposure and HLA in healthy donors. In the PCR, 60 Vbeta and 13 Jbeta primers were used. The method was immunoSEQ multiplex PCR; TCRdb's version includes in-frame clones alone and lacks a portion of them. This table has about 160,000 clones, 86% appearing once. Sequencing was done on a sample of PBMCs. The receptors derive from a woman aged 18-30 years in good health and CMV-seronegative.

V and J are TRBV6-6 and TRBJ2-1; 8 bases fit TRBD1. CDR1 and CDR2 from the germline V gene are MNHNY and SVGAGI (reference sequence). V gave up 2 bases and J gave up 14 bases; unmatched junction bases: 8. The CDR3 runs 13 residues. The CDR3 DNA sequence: TGTGCCAGCAGTTACACGGTGACAGGGGAGAAGTTCTTC. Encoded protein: CASSYTVTGEKFF.

CDR3 sequence: CASTWTSGNQETQYF. The CDR3 coding sequence is TGCGCCAGCACCTGGACTAGCGGAAATCAAGAGACCCAGTACTTC. The gene calls are TRBV5-1 and TRBJ2-5, with 10 positions matching TRBD2. The trim removed 6 bases at V and 2 bases at J, leaving 7 bases unmatched. This CDR3 has 15 residues. Germline V gives CDR1 SGHRS, CDR2 YFSETQ.

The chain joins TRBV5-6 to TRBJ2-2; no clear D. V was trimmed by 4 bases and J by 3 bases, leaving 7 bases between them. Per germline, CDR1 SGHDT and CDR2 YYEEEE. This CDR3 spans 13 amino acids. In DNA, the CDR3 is TGTGCCAGCAGCCCTCAGTACACCGGGGAGCTGTTTTTT. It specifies CASSPQYTGELFF. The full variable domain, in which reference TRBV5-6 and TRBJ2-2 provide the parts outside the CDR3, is DAGVTQSPTHLIKTRGQQVTLRCSPKSGHDTVSWYQQALGQGPQFIFQYYEEEERQRGNFPDRFSGHQFPNYSSELNVNALLLGDSALYLCASSPQYTGELFFGEGSRLTVL.

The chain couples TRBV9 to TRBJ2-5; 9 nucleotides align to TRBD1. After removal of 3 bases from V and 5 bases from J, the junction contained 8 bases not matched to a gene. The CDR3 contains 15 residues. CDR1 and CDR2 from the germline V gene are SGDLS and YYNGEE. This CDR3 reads CASSGRDRELETQYF. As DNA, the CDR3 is TGTGCCAGCAGCGGCCGGGACAGGGAACTTGAGACCCAGTACTTC.

CDR3 sequence (DNA): TGTGCCAGCAGAAGGCTAGCGGTGAACACCGGGGAGCTGTTTTTT. Translation gives CASRRLAVNTGELFF. The chain uses TRBV6-1 and TRBJ2-2; 7 bases are shared with TRBD2. The CDR3 spans 15 residues. V shed 6 bases, J shed 1 base, and the junction held 5 bases outside the gene matches. Germline CDR1 MNHNS, CDR2 SASEGT.

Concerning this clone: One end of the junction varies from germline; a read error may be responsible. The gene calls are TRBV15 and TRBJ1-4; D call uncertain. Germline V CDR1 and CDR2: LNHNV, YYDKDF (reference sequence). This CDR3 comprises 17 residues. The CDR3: CAASRDPPRATNEKLFF. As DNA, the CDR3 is TGTGCCGCCAGCAGAGATCCCCCCCGGGCAACTAATGAAAAACTGTTTTTT.

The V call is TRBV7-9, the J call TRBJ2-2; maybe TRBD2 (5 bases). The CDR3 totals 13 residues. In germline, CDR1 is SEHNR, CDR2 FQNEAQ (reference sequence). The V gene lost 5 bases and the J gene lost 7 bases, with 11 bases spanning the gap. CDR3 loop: CASSRAEGGELFF. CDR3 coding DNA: TGTGCCAGCAGCCGGGCTGAGGGCGGGGAGCTGTTTTTT.

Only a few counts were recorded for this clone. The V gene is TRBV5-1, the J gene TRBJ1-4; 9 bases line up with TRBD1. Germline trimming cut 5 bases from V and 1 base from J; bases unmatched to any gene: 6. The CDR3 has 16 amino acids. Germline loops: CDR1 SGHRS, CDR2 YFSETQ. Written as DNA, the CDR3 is TGCGCCAGCAGTGAACAGGGGGCTCTAACTAATGAAAAACTGTTTTTT. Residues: CASSEQGALTNEKLFF.

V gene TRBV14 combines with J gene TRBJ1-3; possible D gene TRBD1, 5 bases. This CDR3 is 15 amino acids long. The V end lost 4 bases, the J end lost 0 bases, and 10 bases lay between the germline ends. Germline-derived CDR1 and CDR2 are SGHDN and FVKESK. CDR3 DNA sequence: TGTGCCAGCAGCCTCCGACAGTCCTCTGGAAACACCATATATTTT. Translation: CASSLRQSSGNTIYF.

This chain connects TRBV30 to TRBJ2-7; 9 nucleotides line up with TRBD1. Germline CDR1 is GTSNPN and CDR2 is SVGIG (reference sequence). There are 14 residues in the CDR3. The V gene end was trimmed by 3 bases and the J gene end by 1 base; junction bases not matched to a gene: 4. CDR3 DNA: TGTGCCTGGAGCTCCGGGACAGGGTCCTACGAGCAGTACTTC. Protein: CAWSSGTGSYEQYF.

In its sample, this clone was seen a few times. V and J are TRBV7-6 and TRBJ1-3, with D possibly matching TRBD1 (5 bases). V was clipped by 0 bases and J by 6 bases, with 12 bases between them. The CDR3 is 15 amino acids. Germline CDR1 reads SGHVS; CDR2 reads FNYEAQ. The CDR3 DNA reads TGTGCCAGCAGCTTAGCGGGGGGAGCCCTAAACACCATATATTTT. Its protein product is CASSLAGGALNTIYF.

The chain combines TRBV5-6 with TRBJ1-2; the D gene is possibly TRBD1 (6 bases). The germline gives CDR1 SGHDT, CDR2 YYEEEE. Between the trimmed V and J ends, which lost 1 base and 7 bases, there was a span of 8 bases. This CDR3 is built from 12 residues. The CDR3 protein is CASSLTGSGYTF. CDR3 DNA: TGTGCCAGCAGCTTGACAGGGTCTGGCTACACCTTC.

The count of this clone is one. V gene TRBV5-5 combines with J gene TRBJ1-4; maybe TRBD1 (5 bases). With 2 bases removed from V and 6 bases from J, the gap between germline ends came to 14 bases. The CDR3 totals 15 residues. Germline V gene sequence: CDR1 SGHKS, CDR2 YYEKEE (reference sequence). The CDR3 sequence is CASSFYRGGYEKLFF. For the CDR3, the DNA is TGTGCCAGCAGCTTTTACCGGGGGGGATATGAAAAACTGTTTTTT.

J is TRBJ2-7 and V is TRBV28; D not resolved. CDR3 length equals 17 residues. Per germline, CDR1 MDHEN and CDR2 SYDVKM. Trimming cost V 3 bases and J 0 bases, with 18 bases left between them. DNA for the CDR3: TGTGCCAGCAGTTTTCCTCGTGGCGGTAGGCGCTCCTACGAGCAGTACTTC. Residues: CASSFPRGGRRSYEQYF. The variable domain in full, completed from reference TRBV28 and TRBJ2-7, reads DVKVTQSSRYLVKRTGEKVFLECVQDMDHENMFWYRQDPGLGLRLIYFSYDVKMKEKGDIPEGYSVSREKKERFSLILESASTNQTSMYLCASSFPRGGRRSYEQYFGPGTRLTVT.

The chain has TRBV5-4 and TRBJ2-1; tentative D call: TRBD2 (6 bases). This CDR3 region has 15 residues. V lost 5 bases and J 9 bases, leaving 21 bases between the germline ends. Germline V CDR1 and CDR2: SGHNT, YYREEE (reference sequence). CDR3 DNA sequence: TGTGCCAGCAGTCCCGGAGGAGGGTTGAGGAGTGAGCAGTTCTTC. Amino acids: CASSPGGGLRSEQFF. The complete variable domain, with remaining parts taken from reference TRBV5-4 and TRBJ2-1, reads ETGVTQSPTHLIKTRGQQVTLRCSSQSGHNTVSWYQQALGQGPQFIFQYYREEENGRGNFPPRFSGLQFPNYSSELNVNALELDDSALYLCASSPGGGLRSEQFFGPGTRLTVL.

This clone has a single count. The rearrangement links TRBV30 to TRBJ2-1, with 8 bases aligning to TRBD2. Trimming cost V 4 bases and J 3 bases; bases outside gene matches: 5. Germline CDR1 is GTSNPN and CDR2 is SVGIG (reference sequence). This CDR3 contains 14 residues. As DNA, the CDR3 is TGTGCCTGGACCCCTAGCGGGTTCTACAATGAGCAGTTCTTC. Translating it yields CAWTPSGFYNEQFF.

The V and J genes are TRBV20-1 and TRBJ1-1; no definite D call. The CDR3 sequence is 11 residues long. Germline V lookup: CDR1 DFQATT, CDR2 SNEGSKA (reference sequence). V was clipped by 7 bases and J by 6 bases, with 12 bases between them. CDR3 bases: TGCAGTGTACGTCGACACCCTGAAGCTTTCTTT. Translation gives CSVRRHPEAFF.